Presented here are 5 T cell receptor beta chains from one specimen sequenced in a study of blood T cells in healthy people across ages. A J-beta primer mix and a sample-barcoded 5' primer were used in a second PCR of roughly 7 to 12 cycles. TCRdb redid the calling of the 5' RACE reads with MiXCR, one entry per CDR3 protein. The sample contains 1.5 million to 2 million distinct CDR3 sequences, almost 35% of which appear only once. Sequencing used blood. Receptors were obtained from a woman aged 25 to 45 in good health.

V is TRBV5-1 and J is TRBJ1-1; no clear D. V was trimmed by 0 bases and J by 3 bases, leaving 12 bases between them. The CDR3 runs to 15 residues. CDR1 and CDR2 (germline): SGHRS, YFSETQ. This chain's CDR3 is CASSLDDGRYTEAFF. The CDR3 nucleotides read TGCGCCAGCAGCTTGGATGACGGAAGATACACTGAAGCTTTCTTT.

This clonotype was observed a handful of times. The rearrangement links TRBV29-1 to TRBJ2-1, with TRBD2 matching over 8 bases. Germline loops: CDR1 SQVTM, CDR2 ANQGSEA. V dropped 6 bases and J dropped 2; count of bases not matched to a gene: 12. The CDR3 length is 16 residues. DNA of the CDR3: TGCAGCGTCCATAATAGCGGGGCGTTGGCCTACAATGAGCAGTTCTTC. This translates into CSVHNSGALAYNEQFF.

In DNA, the CDR3 is TGTGCCAGCAGTTTGTCCCCCGGGCTAAACACTGAAGCTTTCTTT. This gives the protein CASSLSPGLNTEAFF. The chain joins TRBV12-3 or TRBV12-4 to TRBJ1-1; D remains unclear. The CDR3 runs 15 residues. V was cut by 3 bases and J by 2 bases, with 13 bases left in between.

This clonotype was seen a few times. The CDR3: CSVVTGAPNEKLFF. The CDR3 bases are TGCAGCGTTGTCACAGGGGCCCCTAATGAAAAACTGTTTTTT. This chain uses TRBV29-1 with TRBJ1-4; 7 bases line up with TRBD1. Germline V CDR1 and CDR2: SQVTM, ANQGSEA. The CDR3 has 14 amino acids. Trimming took 4 bases from V and 3 from J; bases not matched to a gene: 5.

The chain recombines TRBV4-2 with TRBJ1-2; D unclear. Between the trimmed V and J ends, which lost 6 bases and 0 bases, there was a span of 14 bases. Germline V gene lookup returns CDR1 LGHNA and CDR2 YNFKEQ. This CDR3 spans 15 amino acids. CDR3 protein: CASRFSMATNYGYTF. The CDR3 DNA is TGTGCCAGCAGATTTAGCATGGCGACTAACTATGGCTACACCTTC.